This T cell receptor (beta chain) was captured by sequencing in a study of blood T cells in healthy people across ages. With a J-beta primer mix and a sample-barcoded 5' primer, a second PCR ran about 7 to 12 cycles. TCRdb independently ran MiXCR on the 5' RACE reads; one entry per CDR3 protein. The sample consists of about 1.6 million distinct CDR3 sequences, around 36% of them appearing once. Germline assignment: CDR1 ENHRY and CDR2 SYGVKD. With 6 bases removed from V and 5 bases from J, the gap between germline ends came to 8 bases. The CDR3 runs 11 residues. This clonotype was sampled from a woman in her thirties in good health. Sequenced: blood. The rearrangement links TRBV10-3 to TRBJ2-7; D gene unclear. This CDR3 is CAIREWDEQYF. In DNA, the CDR3 is TGTGCCATCAGGGAATGGGACGAGCAGTACTTC.